A selection of T cell receptor beta chains follows, all from one sample in a study of CD8 T cells in ankylosing spondylitis. TCRdb ran MiXCR on the 5' RACE reads and lists one entry per CDR3 protein. The table shows around 490,000 distinct CDR3 sequences, with less than 6% occurring only once. Sequences were obtained from blood, either unsorted or a sorted T cell fraction (not recorded which). The receptors were gathered from a male donor with ankylosing spondylitis. Both conserved end residues are part of each CDR3. A D gene is named only where the DNA matches it firmly. Rows may omit the clone size; those that give it use once, few, many or a size class.

>TRBD1|TRBV20-1|many|TRBJ2-1
TGCAGTGCATTAGCAACCGGGACAGGGGGTTTCCGACGGCCTGATGAGCAGTTCTTC
CSALATGTGGFRRPDEQFF
>-|TRBV20-1|many|TRBJ1-5
TGCAGTGCTATCCTCGGGGGCGGGCCCCAGCATTTT
CSAILGGGPQHF
>-|TRBV6-2/TRBV6-3|many|TRBJ2-2
TGTGCCAGAGACAGGACAAACACCGGGGAGCTGTTTTTT
CARDRTNTGELFF
>TRBD1|TRBV7-6|many|TRBJ1-1
TGTGCCAGCAGCTTAGCGCAGGGGGCTTACACTGAAGCTTTCTTT
CASSLAQGAYTEAFF
>-|TRBV9|many|TRBJ1-2
TGTGCCAGCAGCGTATCCCCGGGACATGGCTACACCTTC
CASSVSPGHGYTF
>TRBD1|TRBV20-1|many|TRBJ1-3
TGCAGTGCTTTGGACAGGAAACGCTCTGGAAACACCATATATTTT
CSALDRKRSGNTIYF
>TRBD1|TRBV7-9|many|TRBJ1-4
TGTGCCAGCACCCTTACAGGGGGCGGGGAAAAACTGTTTTTT
CASTLTGGGEKLFF
>-|TRBV7-2|-|TRBJ2-4
TGTGCCAGCAGCTTAGCCCGGACAGCTACCAAAAACATTCAGTACTTC
CASSLARTATKNIQYF
>-|TRBV5-1|-|TRBJ2-5
TGCGCCAGCAGCTTGGTACAGGTTGGAGAGACCCAGTACTTC
CASSLVQVGETQYF
>-|TRBV27|many|TRBJ1-1
TGTGCCAGCAGTTTAATGGCGATGAACACTGAAGCTTTCTTT
CASSLMAMNTEAFF
>-|TRBV2|-|TRBJ2-2
TGTGCCAGCAGGGTATCGACTAGTTGGACCGGGGAGCTGTTTTTT
CASRVSTSWTGELFF
>-|TRBV5-1|many|TRBJ2-3
TGCGCCAGCAAGAGGGCCGCTTTGACAGATACGCAGTATTTT
CASKRAALTDTQYF
>TRBD1|TRBV20-1|many|TRBJ1-4
TGCAGTGCTACACCGGGACAGGCATTATATGAAAAACTTTTTTTT
CSATPGQALYEKLFF
>TRBD1|TRBV7-8|many|TRBJ1-5
TGTGCCAGCAGCCCAGTACAGGGGTGGGGTCAGCCCCAGCATTTT
CASSPVQGWGQPQHF
>TRBD1|TRBV6-1|-|TRBJ2-1
TGTGCCAGCAGCCTGCTGGGACAGGGAGGTGGTGAGCAGTTCTTC
CASSLLGQGGGEQFF
>-|TRBV29-1|many|TRBJ1-1
TGCAGCGTGAACTATATGCGTGGTAATATGAAGGTCGAAGCTTTCTTT
CSVNYMRGNMKVEAFF
>TRBD2|TRBV5-4|few|TRBJ2-4
TGTGCCAGCAGCGCCGGACTAGCGGGAGAGGACATTCAGTACTTC
CASSAGLAGEDIQYF
>TRBD1|TRBV11-2|many|TRBJ2-1
TGTGCCAGCAGCCAACTCTCGGGACAGGGAGGCAATGAGCAGTTCTTC
CASSQLSGQGGNEQFF
>-|TRBV7-9|-|TRBJ1-1
TGTGCCAGCAGCTCCCTTGGGGACACTGAAGCTTTCTTT
CASSSLGDTEAFF
>TRBD1|TRBV20-1|many|TRBJ1-1
TGCAGTGCTAGCCCAGGGGGGGAGGCGGCTGAAGCTTTCTTT
CSASPGGEAAEAFF
>-|TRBV4-3|many|TRBJ2-7
TGCGCCAGCAGCCAAAAACTATCCCTGGGCTCCTACGAGCAGTACTTC
CASSQKLSLGSYEQYF
>-|TRBV5-1|many|TRBJ2-1
TGCGCCAGCAGCAAAGCGGATTCCTACAATGAGCAGTTCTTC
CASSKADSYNEQFF
>TRBD2|TRBV5-5|-|TRBJ2-1
TGTGCCAGCAGCTATCTAGCGGGAGTTCGGAATGAGCAGTTCTTC
CASSYLAGVRNEQFF
>-|TRBV5-1|many|TRBJ2-5
TGCGCCAGCAGCTTGGGACCTGGAGAGACCCAGTACTTC
CASSLGPGETQYF
>-|TRBV5-1|many|TRBJ2-1
TGCGCCAGCAGCTTGGGTATACAGGGATTGAGGTATGAGCAGTTCTTC
CASSLGIQGLRYEQFF
>-|TRBV7-8|many|TRBJ2-6
TGTGCCAGCAGCTTAAGGACAGCTGGGGCCAACGTCCTGACTTTC
CASSLRTAGANVLTF
>-|TRBV29-1|many|TRBJ1-2
TGCAGCGTTGAAGCCACCCAGGAAATAGATGGCTACACCTTC
CSVEATQEIDGYTF
>-|TRBV4-2|many|TRBJ2-2
TGTGCCAGCAGCTCCAGAGGATCGAACACCGGGGAGCTGTTTTTT
CASSSRGSNTGELFF
>-|TRBV4-3|many|TRBJ2-2
TGCGCCAGCAGCCAAGATCGAGACATTTGGGGCACCGGGGAGCTGTTTTTT
CASSQDRDIWGTGELFF
>TRBD2|TRBV20-1|many|TRBJ2-7
TGCAGTGCTTTTTCTAGCGGGAGGGCCGATCACGAGCAGTACTTC
CSAFSSGRADHEQYF
>TRBD1|TRBV7-2|many|TRBJ1-2
TGTGCCAGCAGCTTAGGGACAGGGGGCCACTATGGCTACACCTTC
CASSLGTGGHYGYTF
>-|TRBV4-3|many|TRBJ1-4
TGCGCCAGCAGCCAAGATCTTACATCCGGTGAAAAACTGTTTTTT
CASSQDLTSGEKLFF
>TRBD2|TRBV7-9|once|TRBJ2-1
TGTGCCAGCAGCGGTGGCGGGGGAGCCTACAATGAGCAGTTCTTC
CASSGGGGAYNEQFF
>-|TRBV12-3/TRBV12-4|-|TRBJ1-6
TGTGCCAGCAGTTTTGGAGGGCGAGGTAATTCACCCCTCCACTTT
CASSFGGRGNSPLHF
>-|TRBV5-1|many|TRBJ2-7
TGCGCCAGCAGTCGACAGGTCCCCACCTACGAGCAGTACTTC
CASSRQVPTYEQYF
>-|TRBV4-2|-|TRBJ1-4
TGTGCCAGCAGCCAAAGACCCACGGCAACTAATGAAAAACTGTTTTTT
CASSQRPTATNEKLFF
>-|TRBV11-1|many|TRBJ2-1
TGTGCCAGCAGCTTTGAAGGGGCGAGAAGTGAGAATGAGCAGTTCTTC
CASSFEGARSENEQFF
>-|TRBV12-3/TRBV12-4|many|TRBJ1-1
TGTGCCAGCACCTTAGGGACCGAAGCTTTCTTT
CASTLGTEAFF
>-|TRBV7-9|few|TRBJ1-2
TGTGCCAGCAGCTTAGATTGGGTGTCGGGGGACGGCTACACCTTC
CASSLDWVSGDGYTF
>TRBD1|TRBV28|many|TRBJ1-5
TGTGCCAGCAACCGATTGACAGGGGGCTTCAATCAGCCCCAGCATTTT
CASNRLTGGFNQPQHF
>TRBD1|TRBV29-1|many|TRBJ2-1
TGCAGCTACCGGGACAGCCTCTCCTACAATGAGCAGTTCTTC
CSYRDSLSYNEQFF
>-|TRBV4-3|many|TRBJ1-4
TGCGCCAGCAGCCATCTACCGGGACGGATTAATGAAAAACTGTTTTTT
CASSHLPGRINEKLFF
>-|TRBV4-2|-|TRBJ1-2
TGTGCCAGCAGCCAAGATAGAGGGGGAGGCTATGGCTACACCTTC
CASSQDRGGGYGYTF
>-|TRBV7-2|few|TRBJ2-7
TGTGCCAGCAGCTATTACACGGGGTCCTACGAGCAGTACTTC
CASSYYTGSYEQYF
>TRBD2|TRBV5-4|many|TRBJ2-1
TGTGCCAGCAGCACCACTAGCGGGGGGGCCTACAATGAGCAGTTCTTC
CASSTTSGGAYNEQFF
>-|TRBV5-1|many|TRBJ2-7
TGCGCCAGCAGCTTGGGTGGGGGGCGCCCCTACGAGCAGTACTTC
CASSLGGGRPYEQYF
>TRBD1|TRBV20-1|many|TRBJ2-3
TGCAGTGCTGGGACAGGACCTCCCGTGGATACGCAGTATTTT
CSAGTGPPVDTQYF